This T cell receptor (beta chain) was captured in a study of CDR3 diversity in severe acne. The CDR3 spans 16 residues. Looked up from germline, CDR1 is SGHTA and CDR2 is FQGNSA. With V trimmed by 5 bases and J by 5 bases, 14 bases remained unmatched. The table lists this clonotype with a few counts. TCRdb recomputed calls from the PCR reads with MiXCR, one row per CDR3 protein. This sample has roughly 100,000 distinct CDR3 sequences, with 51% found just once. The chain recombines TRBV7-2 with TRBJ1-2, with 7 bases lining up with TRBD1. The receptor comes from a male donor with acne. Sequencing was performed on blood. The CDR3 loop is CASSITTAEQGYGYTF. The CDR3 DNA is TGTGCCAGCAGCATCACGACCGCCGAACAGGGGTATGGCTACACCTTC.